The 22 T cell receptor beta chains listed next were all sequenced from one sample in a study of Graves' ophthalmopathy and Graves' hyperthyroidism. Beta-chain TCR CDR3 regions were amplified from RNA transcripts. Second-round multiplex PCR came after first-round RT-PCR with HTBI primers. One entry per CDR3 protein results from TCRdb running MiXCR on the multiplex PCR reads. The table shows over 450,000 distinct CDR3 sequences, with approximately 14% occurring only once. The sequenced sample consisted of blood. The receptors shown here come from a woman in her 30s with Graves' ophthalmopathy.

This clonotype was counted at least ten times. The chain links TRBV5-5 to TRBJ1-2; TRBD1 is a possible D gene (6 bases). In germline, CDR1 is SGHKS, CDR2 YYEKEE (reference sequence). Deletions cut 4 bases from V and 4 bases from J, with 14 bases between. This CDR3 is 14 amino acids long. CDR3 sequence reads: CASSLSGQSYGYTF. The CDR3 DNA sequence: TGTGCCAGCAGCCTCTCCGGACAGTCCTATGGCTACACCTTC.

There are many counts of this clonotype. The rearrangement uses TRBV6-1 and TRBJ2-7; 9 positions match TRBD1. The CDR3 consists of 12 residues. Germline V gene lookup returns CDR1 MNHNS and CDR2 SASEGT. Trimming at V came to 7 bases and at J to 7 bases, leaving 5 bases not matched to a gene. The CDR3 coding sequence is TGTGCCAGCAACCGACAGGGGGGTGAGCAGTACTTC. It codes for CASNRQGGEQYF.

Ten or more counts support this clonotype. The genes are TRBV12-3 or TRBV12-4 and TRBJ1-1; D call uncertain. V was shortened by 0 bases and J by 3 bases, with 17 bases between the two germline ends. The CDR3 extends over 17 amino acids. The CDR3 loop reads CASSLAGRLGLYTEAFF. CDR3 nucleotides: TGTGCCAGCAGTTTAGCTGGCAGGTTGGGGTTATACACTGAAGCTTTCTTT.

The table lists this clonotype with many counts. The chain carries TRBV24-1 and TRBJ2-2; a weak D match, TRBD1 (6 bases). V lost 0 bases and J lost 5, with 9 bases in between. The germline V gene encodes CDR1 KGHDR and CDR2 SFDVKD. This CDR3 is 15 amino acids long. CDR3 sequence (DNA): TGTGCCACCAGTGATTTGACCAGGGGAACCGGGGAGCTGTTTTTT. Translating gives CATSDLTRGTGELFF.

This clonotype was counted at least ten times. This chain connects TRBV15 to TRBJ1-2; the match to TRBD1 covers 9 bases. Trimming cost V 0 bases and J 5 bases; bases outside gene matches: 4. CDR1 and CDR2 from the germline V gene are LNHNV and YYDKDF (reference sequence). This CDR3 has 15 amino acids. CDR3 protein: CATSRDQDRGYGYTF. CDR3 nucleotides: TGTGCCACCAGCAGAGACCAGGACAGGGGATATGGCTACACCTTC.

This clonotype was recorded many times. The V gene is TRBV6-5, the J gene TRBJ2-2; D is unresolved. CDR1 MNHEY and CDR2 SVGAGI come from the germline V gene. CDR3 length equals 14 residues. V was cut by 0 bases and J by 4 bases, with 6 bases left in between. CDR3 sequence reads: CASSYSESTGELFF. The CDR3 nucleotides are TGTGCCAGCAGTTACTCCGAGAGCACCGGGGAGCTGTTTTTT.

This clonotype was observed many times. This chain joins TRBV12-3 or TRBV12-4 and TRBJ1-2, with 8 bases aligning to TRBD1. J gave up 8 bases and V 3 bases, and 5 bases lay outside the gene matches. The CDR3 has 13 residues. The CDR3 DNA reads TGTGCCAGCAGTTTTCGACAGGGGCGCGGCTACACCTTC. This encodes CASSFRQGRGYTF.

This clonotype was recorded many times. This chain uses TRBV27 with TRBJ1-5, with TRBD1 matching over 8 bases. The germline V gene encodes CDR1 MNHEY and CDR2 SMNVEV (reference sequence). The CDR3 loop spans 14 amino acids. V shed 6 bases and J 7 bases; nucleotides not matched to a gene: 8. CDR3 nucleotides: TGTGCCAGCAGCCGGACAGGGATCAGACAGCCCCAGCATTTT. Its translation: CASSRTGIRQPQHF.

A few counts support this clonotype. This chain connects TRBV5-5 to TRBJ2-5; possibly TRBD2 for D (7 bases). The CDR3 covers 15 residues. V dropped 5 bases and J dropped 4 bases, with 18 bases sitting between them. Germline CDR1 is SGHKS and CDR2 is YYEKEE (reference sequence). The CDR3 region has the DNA TGTGCCAGCAGTCCTGGGGGCGGCGGGGGAGAGACCCAGTACTTC. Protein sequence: CASSPGGGGGETQYF.

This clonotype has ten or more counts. CDR3 sequence (DNA): TGTGCCAGCAGCGAAAGGGACATATCGGAAGCTTTCTTT. Translated: CASSERDISEAFF. The chain uses TRBV6-1 and TRBJ1-1; maybe TRBD1 (6 bases). The CDR3 extends over 13 amino acids. Trimming left V 6 bases short and J 8 bases short, with 16 bases between. CDR1 is MNHNS, CDR2 SASEGT, per germline.

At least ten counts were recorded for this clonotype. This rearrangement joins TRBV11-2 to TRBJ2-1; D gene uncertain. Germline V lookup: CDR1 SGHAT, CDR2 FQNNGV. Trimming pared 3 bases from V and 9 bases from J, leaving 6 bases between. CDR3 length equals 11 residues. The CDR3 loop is CASSLTVEQFF. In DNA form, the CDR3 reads TGTGCCAGCAGCTTGACCGTTGAGCAGTTCTTC.

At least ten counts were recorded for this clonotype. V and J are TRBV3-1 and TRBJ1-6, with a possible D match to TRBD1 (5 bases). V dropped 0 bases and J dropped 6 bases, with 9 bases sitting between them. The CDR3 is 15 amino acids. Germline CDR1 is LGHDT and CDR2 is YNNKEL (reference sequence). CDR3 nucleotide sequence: TGTGCCAGCAGCCAAGAATATGGGGGTAATTCACCCCTCCACTTT. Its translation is CASSQEYGGNSPLHF.

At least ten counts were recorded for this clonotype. CDR3 sequence reads: CASSAQNSGANVLTF. As DNA, the CDR3 is TGTGCCAGCAGCGCCCAGAACTCTGGGGCCAACGTCCTGACTTTC. The chain uses TRBV7-8 and TRBJ2-6, with D uncertain. Trimming removed 5 bases at V and 0 bases at J, with 8 bases between. The CDR3 spans 15 residues. Germline V gene sequence: CDR1 SGHVS, CDR2 FQNEAQ.

CDR3 nucleotide sequence: TGTGCCAGCAGCTTGGTTCAAAAGGGGCGAGGGGTTAGAAGCAAAAACATTCAGTACTTC. Translation: CASSLVQKGRGVRSKNIQYF. The chain combines TRBV5-6 with TRBJ2-4; D tentatively fits TRBD1 or TRBD2 (5 bases each). The CDR3 covers 20 residues. Trimming shortened V by 0 bases and J by 3 bases, and 25 bases separated the two germline ends. Germline loops: CDR1 SGHDT, CDR2 YYEEEE.

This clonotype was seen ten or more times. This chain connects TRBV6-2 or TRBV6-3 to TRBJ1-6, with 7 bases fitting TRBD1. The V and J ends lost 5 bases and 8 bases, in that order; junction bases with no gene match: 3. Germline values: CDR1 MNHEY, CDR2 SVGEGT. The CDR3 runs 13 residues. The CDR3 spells CASSRGGDSPLHF. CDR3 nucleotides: TGTGCCAGCAGTCGAGGGGGCGATTCACCCCTCCACTTT.

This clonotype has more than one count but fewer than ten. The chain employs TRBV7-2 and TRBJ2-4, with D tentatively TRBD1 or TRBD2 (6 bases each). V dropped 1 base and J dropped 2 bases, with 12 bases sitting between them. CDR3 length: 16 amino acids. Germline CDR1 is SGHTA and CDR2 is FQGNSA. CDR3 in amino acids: CASSLGGALSKNIQYF. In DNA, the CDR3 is TGTGCCAGCAGCTTAGGGGGGGCACTCTCCAAAAACATTCAGTACTTC. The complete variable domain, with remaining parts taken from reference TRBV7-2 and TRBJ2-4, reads GAGVSQSPSNKVTEKGKDVELRCDPISGHTALYWYRQSLGQGLEFLIYFQGNSAPDKSGLPSDRFSAERTGGSVSTLTIQRTQQEDSAVYLCASSLGGALSKNIQYFGAGTRLSVL.

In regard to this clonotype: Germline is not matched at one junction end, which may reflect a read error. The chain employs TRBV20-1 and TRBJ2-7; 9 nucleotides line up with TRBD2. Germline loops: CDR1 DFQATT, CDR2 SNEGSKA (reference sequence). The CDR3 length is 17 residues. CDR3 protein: CSTRDEGGSGRPYEQYF. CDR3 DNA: TGCAGTACTAGAGATGAAGGGGGTAGCGGGAGACCCTACGAGCAGTACTTC.

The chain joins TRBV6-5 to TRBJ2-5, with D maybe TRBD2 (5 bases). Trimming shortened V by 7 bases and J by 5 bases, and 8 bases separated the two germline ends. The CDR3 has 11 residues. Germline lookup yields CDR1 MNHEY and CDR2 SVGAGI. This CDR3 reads CASNSGETQYF. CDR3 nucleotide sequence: TGTGCCAGCAATTCGGGGGAGACCCAGTACTTC.

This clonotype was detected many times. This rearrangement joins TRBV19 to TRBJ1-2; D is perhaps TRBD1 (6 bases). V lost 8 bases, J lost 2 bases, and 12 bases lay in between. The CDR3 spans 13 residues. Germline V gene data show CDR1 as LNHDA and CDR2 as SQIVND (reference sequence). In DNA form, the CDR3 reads TGTGCCAGTGGGAGACAGGCAAACTATGGCTACACCTTC. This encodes CASGRQANYGYTF. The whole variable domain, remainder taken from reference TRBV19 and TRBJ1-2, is DGGITQSPKYLFRKEGQNVTLSCEQNLNHDAMYWYRQDPGQGLRLIYYSQIVNDFQKGDIAEGYSVSREKKESFPLTVTSAQKNPTAFYLCASGRQANYGYTFGSGTRLTVV.

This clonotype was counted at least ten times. The CDR3 DNA follows: TGTGCCAGCAGCCCCTGGACAGGAGCGAACACCGGGGAGCTGTTTTTT. Its protein is CASSPWTGANTGELFF. This rearrangement joins TRBV6-1 to TRBJ2-2, with TRBD1 identical over 7 bases. The germline gives CDR1 MNHNS, CDR2 SASEGT. J lost 0 bases, V lost 6 bases, and 7 bases had no gene match. This CDR3 has 16 residues.

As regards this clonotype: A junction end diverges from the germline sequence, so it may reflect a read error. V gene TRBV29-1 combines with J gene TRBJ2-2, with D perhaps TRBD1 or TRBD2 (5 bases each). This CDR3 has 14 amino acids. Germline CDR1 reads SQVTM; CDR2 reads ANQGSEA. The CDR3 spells CSFEGPSNTGELFF. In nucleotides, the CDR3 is TGCAGCTTTGAGGGACCGTCGAACACCGGGGAGCTGTTTTTT.

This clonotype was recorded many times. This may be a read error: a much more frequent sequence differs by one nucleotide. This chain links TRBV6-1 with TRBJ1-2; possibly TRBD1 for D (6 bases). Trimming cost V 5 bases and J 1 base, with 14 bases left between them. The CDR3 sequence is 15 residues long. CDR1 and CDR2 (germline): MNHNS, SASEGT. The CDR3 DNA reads TGTGCCAGCAGTAAAATCAGGACAGATAACTATGGCTACACCTTC. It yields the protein CASSKIRTDNYGYTF.